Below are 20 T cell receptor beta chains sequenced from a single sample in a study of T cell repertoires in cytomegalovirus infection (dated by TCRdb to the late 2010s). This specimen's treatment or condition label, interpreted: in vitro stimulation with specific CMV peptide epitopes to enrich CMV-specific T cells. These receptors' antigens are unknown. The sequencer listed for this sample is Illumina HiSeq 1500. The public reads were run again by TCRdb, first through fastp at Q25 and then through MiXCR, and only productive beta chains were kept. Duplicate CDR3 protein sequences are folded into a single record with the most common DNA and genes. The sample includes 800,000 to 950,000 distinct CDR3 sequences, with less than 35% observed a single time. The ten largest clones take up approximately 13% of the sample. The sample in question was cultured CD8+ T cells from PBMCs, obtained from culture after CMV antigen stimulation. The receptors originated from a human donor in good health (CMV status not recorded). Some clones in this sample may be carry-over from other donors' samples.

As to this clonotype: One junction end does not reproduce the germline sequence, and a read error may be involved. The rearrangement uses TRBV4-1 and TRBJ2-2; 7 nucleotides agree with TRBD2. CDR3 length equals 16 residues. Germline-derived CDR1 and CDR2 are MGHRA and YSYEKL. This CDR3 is CASSQDGSGYTGDLFF. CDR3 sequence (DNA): TGCGCCAGCAGCCAAGATGGTAGCGGGTACACCGGGGATCTGTTTTTT.

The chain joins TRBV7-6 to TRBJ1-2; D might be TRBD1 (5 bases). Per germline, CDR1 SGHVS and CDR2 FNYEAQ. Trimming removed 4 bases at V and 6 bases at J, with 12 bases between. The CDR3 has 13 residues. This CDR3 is CASSSQDLDGYTF. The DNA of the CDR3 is TGTGCCAGCAGCTCACAGGACTTAGATGGCTACACCTTC.

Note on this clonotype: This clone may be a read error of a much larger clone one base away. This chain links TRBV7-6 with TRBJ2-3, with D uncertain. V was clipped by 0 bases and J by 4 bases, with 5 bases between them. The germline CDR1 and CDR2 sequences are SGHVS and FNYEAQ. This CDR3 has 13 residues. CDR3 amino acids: CASSLATADTQYF. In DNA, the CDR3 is TGTGCCAGCAGCTTAGCGACGGCAGATACGCAGTATTTT.

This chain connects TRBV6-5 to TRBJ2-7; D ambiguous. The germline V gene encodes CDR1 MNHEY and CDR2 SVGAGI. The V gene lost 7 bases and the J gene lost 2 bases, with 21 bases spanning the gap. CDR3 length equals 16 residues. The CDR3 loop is CASTPTVTEVTYEQYF. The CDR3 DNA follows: TGTGCCAGCACCCCTACGGTAACCGAAGTCACCTACGAGCAGTACTTC.

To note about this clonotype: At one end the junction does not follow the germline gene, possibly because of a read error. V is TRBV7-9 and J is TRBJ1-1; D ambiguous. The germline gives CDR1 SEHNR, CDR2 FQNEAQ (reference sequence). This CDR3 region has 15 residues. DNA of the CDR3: TGTGTCAGCAGCCTTCTTGACGGCATGAACACTGAAGCTTTCTTT. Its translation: CVSSLLDGMNTEAFF.

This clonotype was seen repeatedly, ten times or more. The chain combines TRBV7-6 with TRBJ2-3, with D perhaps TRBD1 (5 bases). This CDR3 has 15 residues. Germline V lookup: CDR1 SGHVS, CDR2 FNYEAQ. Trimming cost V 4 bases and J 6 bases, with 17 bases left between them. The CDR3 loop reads CASSSWTQQMDTQYF. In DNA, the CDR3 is TGTGCCAGCAGCTCTTGGACACAGCAGATGGATACGCAGTATTTT.

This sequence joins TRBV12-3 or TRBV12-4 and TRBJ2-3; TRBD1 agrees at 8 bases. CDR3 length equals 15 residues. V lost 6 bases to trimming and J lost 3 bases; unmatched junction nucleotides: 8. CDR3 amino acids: CASSPPTGATDTQYF. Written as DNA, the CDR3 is TGTGCCAGCAGCCCCCCGACAGGGGCTACAGATACGCAGTATTTT.

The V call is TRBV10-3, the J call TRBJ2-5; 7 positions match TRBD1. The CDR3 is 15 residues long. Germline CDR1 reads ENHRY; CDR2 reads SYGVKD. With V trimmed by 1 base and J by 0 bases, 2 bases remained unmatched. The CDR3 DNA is TGTGCCATCAGTGAGTTCAGGGGGTACCAAGAGACCCAGTACTTC. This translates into CAISEFRGYQETQYF.

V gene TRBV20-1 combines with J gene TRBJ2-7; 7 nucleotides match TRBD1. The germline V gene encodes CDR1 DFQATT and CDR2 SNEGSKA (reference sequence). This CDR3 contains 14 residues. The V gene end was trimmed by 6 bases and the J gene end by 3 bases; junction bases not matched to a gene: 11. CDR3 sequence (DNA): TGCAGTGCATCGGGGACAGTCCTTGGCTACGAGCAGTACGTC. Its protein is CSASGTVLGYEQYV.

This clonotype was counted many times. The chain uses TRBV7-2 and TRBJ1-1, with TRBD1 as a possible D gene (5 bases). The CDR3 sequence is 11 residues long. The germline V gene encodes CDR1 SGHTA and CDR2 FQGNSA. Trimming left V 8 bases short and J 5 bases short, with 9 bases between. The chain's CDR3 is CASGWGTEAFF. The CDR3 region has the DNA TGTGCCAGCGGGTGGGGGACTGAAGCTTTCTTT.

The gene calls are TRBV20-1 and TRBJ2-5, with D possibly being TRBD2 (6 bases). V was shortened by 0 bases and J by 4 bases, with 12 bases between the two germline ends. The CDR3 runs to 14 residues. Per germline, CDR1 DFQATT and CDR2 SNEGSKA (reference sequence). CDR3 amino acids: CSARDQTSRETQYF. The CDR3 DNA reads TGCAGTGCTAGAGATCAGACTAGTCGAGAGACCCAGTACTTC.

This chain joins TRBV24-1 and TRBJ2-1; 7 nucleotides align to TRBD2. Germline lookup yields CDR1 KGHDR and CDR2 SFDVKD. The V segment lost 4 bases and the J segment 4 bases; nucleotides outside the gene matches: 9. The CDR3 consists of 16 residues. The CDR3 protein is CATSDRTMGGYNEQFF. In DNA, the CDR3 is TGTGCCACCAGTGACCGAACCATGGGGGGGTACAATGAGCAGTTCTTC.

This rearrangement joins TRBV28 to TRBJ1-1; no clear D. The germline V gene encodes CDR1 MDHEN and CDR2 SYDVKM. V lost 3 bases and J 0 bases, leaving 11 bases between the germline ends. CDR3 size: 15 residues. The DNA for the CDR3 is TGTGCCAGCAGTTTTGAGCCCGATTTGAACACTGAAGCTTTCTTT. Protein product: CASSFEPDLNTEAFF.

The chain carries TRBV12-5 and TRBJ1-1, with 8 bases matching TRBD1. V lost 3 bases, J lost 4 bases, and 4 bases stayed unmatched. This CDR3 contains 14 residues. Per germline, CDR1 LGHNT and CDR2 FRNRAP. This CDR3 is CASGFGTGGTEAFF. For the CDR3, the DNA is TGTGCTAGTGGTTTTGGAACAGGGGGCACTGAAGCTTTCTTT.

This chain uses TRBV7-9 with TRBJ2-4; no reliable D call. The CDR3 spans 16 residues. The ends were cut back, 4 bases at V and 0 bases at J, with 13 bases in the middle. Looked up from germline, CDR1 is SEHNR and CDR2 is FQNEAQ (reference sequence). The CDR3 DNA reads TGTGCCAGCAGCTCACCCCAAACAGTAGCCAAAAACATTCAGTACTTC. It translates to CASSSPQTVAKNIQYF. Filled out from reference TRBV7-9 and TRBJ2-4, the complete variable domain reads DTGVSQNPRHKITKRGQNVTFRCDPISEHNRLYWYRQTLGQGPEFLTYFQNEAQLEKSRLLSDRFSAERPKGSFSTLEIQRTEQGDSAMYLCASSSPQTVAKNIQYFGAGTRLSVL.

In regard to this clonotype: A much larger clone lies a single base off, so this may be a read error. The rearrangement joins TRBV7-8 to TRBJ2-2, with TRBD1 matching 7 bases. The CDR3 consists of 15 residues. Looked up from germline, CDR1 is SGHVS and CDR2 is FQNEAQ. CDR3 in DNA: TGTGCCAGCAGCCAGACAGGGTTTGACACCAGGGAGCTGTTTTTT. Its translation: CASSQTGFDTRELFF.

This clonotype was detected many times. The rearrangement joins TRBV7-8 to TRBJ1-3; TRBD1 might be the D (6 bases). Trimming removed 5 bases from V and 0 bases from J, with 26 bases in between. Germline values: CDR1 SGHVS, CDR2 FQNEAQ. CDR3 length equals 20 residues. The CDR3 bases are TGTGCCAGCAGCGCAGAGTGGGGCAGGGGCATCCTCAACTCTGGAAACACCATATATTTT. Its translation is CASSAEWGRGILNSGNTIYF.

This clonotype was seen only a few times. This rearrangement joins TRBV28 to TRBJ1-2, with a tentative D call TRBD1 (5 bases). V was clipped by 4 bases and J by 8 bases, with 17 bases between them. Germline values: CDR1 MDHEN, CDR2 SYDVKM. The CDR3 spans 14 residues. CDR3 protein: CASSSWGRVQGYTF. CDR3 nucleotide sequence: TGTGCCAGCAGTTCCTGGGGCAGAGTCCAGGGCTACACCTTC.

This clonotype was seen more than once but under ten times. In nucleotides, the CDR3 is TGCGCCAGCAGCCGCGGACAGGGAGATCCGGTGACCCAGTACTTC. Its protein product is CASSRGQGDPVTQYF. V is TRBV4-1 and J is TRBJ2-5; 8 bases align to TRBD1. After removal of 4 bases from V and 7 bases from J, the junction contained 11 bases not matched to a gene. Germline loops: CDR1 MGHRA, CDR2 YSYEKL. The CDR3 consists of 15 residues.

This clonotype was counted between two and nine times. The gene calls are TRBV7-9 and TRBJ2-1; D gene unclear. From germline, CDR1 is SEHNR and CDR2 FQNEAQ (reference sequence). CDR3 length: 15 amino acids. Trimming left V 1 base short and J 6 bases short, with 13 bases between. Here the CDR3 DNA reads TGTGCCAGCAGCTTAGAGGCAGTCCACGGCAATGAGCAGTTCTTC. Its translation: CASSLEAVHGNEQFF. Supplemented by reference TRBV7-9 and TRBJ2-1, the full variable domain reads DTGVSQNPRHKITKRGQNVTFRCDPISEHNRLYWYRQTLGQGPEFLTYFQNEAQLEKSRLLSDRFSAERPKGSFSTLEIQRTEQGDSAMYLCASSLEAVHGNEQFFGPGTRLTVL.